This T cell receptor (beta chain) is drawn from a study of cytomegalovirus exposure and HLA in healthy donors. CDR1 is SGHNT, CDR2 YENEEA, per germline. CDR3 length: 15 residues. With V trimmed by 4 bases and J by 2 bases, 8 bases remained unmatched. Clones were read by immunoSEQ multiplex PCR, and TCRdb kept only the in-frame ones, dropping some. This table holds approximately 230,000 clones, about 88% found once. The chain joins TRBV11-3 to TRBJ2-7, with 7 bases identical to TRBD2. This TCR was sampled from a man between 18 and 35 years old in good health and CMV-seropositive. Sequenced: PBMCs. CDR3 residues: CASSSAGSEAYEQYF. CDR3 DNA: TGTGCCAGCAGCTCAGCGGGGAGTGAGGCCTACGAGCAGTACTTC.